A single sample gave rise to the 4 T cell receptor beta chains below, sequenced in a study of low-dose radiotherapy and immunotherapy resistance in tumors. The time point here: after trial treatment. Treatment described: LDRT plus nivolumab, ipilimumab, low-dose cyclophosphamide and aspirin (RACIN trial). Both TCRalpha and TCRbeta chains were reverse transcribed with V-gene-specific primers. TCR amplification involved 15 to 20 PCR cycles with a constant-region primer and V-primer adapter. A single record per CDR3 protein comes from TCRdb applying MiXCR to the reads. The table includes about 80,000 distinct CDR3 sequences, 15% to 20% detected once. Here the sequenced sample was PBMCs, taken after low-dose radiotherapy plus immunotherapy. These receptors originate from a male donor with prostate cancer.

This clonotype was counted ten times or more. The chain uses TRBV28 and TRBJ2-7, with D possibly being TRBD1 or TRBD2 (6 bases each). The V gene lost 4 bases and the J gene lost 2 bases, with 15 bases spanning the gap. Germline loops: CDR1 MDHEN, CDR2 SYDVKM. The CDR3 loop spans 15 amino acids. CDR3 nucleotides: TGTGCCAGCAGTTCCATACAGGGAGGTCCCTACGAGCAGTACTTC. As protein: CASSSIQGGPYEQYF.

This clonotype came up many times. The chain uses TRBV5-1 and TRBJ1-2, with 7 bases fitting TRBD1. This CDR3 region has 15 residues. Germline values: CDR1 SGHRS, CDR2 YFSETQ. The trim removed 4 bases at V and 0 bases at J, leaving 6 bases unmatched. The CDR3 nucleotides read TGCGCCAGCAGCCCCCGGGACAGTACTAACTATGGCTACACCTTC. Its protein product is CASSPRDSTNYGYTF.

The V gene is TRBV18, the J gene TRBJ2-3; possibly TRBD1 for D (6 bases). The germline V gene encodes CDR1 KGHSH and CDR2 LQKENI. The CDR3 has 15 residues. V dropped 9 bases and J dropped 0 bases, with 16 bases sitting between them. The CDR3 coding sequence is TGTGCCAGTCAGACGGACAGAATTAGCACAGATACGCAGTATTTT. The encoded protein is CASQTDRISTDTQYF.

This clonotype was counted many times. The chain combines TRBV20-1 with TRBJ2-2; possibly TRBD1 for D (5 bases). The V and J ends lost 2 bases and 1 base respectively, with 8 bases between them. From germline, CDR1 is DFQATT and CDR2 SNEGSKA (reference sequence). The CDR3 runs to 14 residues. CDR3 nucleotides: TGCAGTGCTAGACCAACAGGGAACACCGGGGAGCTGTTTTTT. The encoded protein is CSARPTGNTGELFF.